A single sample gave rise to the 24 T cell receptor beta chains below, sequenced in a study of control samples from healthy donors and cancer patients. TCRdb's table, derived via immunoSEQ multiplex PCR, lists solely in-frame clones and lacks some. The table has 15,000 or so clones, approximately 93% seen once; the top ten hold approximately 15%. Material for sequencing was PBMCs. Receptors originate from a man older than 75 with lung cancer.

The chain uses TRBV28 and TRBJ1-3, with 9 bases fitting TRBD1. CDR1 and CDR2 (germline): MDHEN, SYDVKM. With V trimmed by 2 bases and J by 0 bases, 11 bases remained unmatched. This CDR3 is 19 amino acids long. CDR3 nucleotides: TGTGCCAGCAGTTTAACAACAGGGGGCGCAGAGACCTCTGGAAACACCATATATTTT. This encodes CASSLTTGGAETSGNTIYF.

In nucleotides, the CDR3 is TGTGCCAGCAGCCAAGTCCCGGACATGAACTATGGCTACACCTTC. This translates into CASSQVPDMNYGYTF. The chain uses TRBV4-2 and TRBJ1-2, with a possible D match to TRBD1 (5 bases). There are 15 residues in the CDR3. Trimming stripped 1 base from V and 2 bases from J, with 11 bases between. Per the germline V gene, CDR1 is LGHNA and CDR2 is YNFKEQ.

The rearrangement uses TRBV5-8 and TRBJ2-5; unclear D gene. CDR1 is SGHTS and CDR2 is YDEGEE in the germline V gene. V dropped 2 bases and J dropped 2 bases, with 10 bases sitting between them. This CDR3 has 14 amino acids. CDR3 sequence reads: CASSFRHPQETQYF. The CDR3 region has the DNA TGTGCCAGCAGCTTCCGACACCCTCAAGAGACCCAGTACTTC.

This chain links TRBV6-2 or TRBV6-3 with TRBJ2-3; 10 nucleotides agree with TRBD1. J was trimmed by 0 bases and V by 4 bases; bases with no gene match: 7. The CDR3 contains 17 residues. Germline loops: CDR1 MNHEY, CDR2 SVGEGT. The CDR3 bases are TGTGCCAGCAGTTCGGGACAGGGGCCATCTAGCACAGATACGCAGTATTTT. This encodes CASSSGQGPSSTDTQYF.

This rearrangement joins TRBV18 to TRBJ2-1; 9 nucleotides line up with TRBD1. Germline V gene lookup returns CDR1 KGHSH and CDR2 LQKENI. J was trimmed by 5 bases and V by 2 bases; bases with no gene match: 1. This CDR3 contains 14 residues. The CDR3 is CASSPRTGDNEQFF. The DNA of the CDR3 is TGTGCCAGCTCACCAAGGACAGGGGACAATGAGCAGTTCTTC.

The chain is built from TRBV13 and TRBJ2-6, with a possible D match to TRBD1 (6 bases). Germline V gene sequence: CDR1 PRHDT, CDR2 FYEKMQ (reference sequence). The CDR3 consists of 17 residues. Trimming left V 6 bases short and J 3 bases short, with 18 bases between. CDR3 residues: CASSFGATGRGANVLTF. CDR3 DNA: TGTGCCAGCAGTTTCGGGGCGACAGGCCGTGGGGCCAACGTCCTGACTTTC.

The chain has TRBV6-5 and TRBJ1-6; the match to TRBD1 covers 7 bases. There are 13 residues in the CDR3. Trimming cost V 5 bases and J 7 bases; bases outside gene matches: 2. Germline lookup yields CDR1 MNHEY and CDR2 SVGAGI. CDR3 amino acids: CASSHRGNSPLHF. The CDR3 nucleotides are TGTGCCAGCAGTCACAGGGGAAATTCACCCCTCCACTTT.

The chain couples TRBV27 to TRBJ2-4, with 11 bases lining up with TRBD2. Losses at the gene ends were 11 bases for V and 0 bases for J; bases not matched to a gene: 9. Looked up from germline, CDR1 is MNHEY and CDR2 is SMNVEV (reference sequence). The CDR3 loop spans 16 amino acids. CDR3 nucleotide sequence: TGTGCCGCTGGGCTAGCGGGGGGCAGAGCCAAAAACATTCAGTACTTC. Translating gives CAAGLAGGRAKNIQYF.

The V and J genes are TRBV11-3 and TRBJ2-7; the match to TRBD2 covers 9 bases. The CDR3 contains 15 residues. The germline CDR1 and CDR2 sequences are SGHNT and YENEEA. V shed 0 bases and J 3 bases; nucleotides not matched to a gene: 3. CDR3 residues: CASSLEVRGGYEQYF. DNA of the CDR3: TGTGCCAGCAGCTTAGAGGTGCGGGGGGGCTACGAGCAGTACTTC.

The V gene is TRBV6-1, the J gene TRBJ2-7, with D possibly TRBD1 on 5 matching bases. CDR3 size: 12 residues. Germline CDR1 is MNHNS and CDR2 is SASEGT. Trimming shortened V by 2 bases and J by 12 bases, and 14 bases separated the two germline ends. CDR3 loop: CASSETRATRYF. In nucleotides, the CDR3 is TGTGCCAGCAGTGAAACCAGGGCAACCAGGTACTTC.

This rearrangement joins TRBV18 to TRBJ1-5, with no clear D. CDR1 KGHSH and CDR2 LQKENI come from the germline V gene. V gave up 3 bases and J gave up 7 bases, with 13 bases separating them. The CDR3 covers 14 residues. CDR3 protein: CASSPDPEGQPQHF. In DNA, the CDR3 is TGTGCCAGCTCACCCGACCCAGAGGGACAGCCCCAGCATTTT.

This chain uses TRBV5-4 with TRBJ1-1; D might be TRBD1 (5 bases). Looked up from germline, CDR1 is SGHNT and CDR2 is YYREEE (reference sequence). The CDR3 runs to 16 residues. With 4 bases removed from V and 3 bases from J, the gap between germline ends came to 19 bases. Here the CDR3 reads CASSKWGGSVDTEAFF. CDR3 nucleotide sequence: TGTGCCAGCAGCAAATGGGGCGGATCAGTTGACACTGAAGCTTTCTTT.

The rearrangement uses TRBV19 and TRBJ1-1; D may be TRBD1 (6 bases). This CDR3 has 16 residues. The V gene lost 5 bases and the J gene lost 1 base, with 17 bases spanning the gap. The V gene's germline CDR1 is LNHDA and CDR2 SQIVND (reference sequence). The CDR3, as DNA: TGTGCCAGTAGTTTGAGGACAGCTACTAGGAACACTGAAGCTTTCTTT. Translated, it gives CASSLRTATRNTEAFF.

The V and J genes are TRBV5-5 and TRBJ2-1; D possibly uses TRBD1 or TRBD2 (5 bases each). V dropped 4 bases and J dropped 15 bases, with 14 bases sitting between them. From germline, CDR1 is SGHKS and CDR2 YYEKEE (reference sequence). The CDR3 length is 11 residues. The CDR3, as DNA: TGTGCCAGCAGCGGCCGGGACCAGCCGTTCTTC. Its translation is CASSGRDQPFF.

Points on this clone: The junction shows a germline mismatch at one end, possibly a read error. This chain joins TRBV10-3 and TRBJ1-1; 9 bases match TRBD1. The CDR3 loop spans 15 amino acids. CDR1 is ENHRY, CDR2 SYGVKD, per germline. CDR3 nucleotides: TGTGCCATCAGCGGGGACAGGGCTATGAACTCTGAAGCTTTCTTT. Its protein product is CAISGDRAMNSEAFF.

The CDR3 DNA sequence: TGTGCCAGCAGTGTCGACAGGGGGATCGACAATGAGCAGTTCTTC. Residues: CASSVDRGIDNEQFF. V and J are TRBV2 and TRBJ2-1, with TRBD1 matching over 9 bases. The trim removed 4 bases at V and 5 bases at J, leaving 6 bases unmatched. The CDR3 runs to 15 residues. CDR1 SNHLY and CDR2 FYNNEI come from the germline V gene.

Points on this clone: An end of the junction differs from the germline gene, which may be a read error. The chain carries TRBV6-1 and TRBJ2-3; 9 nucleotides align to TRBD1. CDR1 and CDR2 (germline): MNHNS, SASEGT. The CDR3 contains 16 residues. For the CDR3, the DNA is TGTGCCAGCAGGGAAGGACAGGGGAGACCCACAGATACGCAGTATTTT. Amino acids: CASREGQGRPTDTQYF.

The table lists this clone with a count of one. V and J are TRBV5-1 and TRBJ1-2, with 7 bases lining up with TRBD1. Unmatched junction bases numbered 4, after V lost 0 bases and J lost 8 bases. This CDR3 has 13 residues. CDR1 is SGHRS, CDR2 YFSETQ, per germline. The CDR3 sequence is CASSLEQGNGYTF. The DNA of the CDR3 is TGCGCCAGCAGCTTGGAACAGGGGAACGGCTACACCTTC. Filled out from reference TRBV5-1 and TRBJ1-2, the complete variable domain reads KAGVTQTPRYLIKTRGQQVTLSCSPISGHRSVSWYQQTPGQGLQFLFEYFSETQRNKGNFPGRFSGRQFSNSRSEMNVSTLELGDSALYLCASSLEQGNGYTFGSGTRLTVV.

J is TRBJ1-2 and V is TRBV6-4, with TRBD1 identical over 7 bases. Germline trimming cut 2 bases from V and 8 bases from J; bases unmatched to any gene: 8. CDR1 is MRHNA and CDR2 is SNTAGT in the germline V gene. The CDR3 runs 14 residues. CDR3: CASSDRDRGNGYTF. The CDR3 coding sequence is TGTGCCAGCAGTGACCGGGACAGAGGGAACGGCTACACCTTC.

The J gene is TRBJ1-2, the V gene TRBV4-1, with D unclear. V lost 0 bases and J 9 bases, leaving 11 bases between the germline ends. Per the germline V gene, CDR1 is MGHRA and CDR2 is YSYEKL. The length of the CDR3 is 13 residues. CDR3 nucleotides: TGCGCCAGCAGCCAAGATTTGGCCGAGAGCTACACCTTC. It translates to CASSQDLAESYTF.

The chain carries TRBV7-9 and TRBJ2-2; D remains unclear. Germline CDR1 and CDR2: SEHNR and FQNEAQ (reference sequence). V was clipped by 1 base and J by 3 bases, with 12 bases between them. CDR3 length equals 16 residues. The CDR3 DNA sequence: TGTGCCAGCAGCTTAGGGGGAAATCGGTACACCGGGGAGCTGTTTTTT. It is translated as CASSLGGNRYTGELFF.

CDR3 DNA: TGTGCCAGCAGTGACTTGGCCATAAGCACAGATACGCAGTATTTT. Translated: CASSDLAISTDTQYF. The V call is TRBV2, the J call TRBJ2-3, with D unresolved. Germline V CDR1 and CDR2: SNHLY, FYNNEI. CDR3 size: 15 residues. With 3 bases removed from V and 0 bases from J, the gap between germline ends came to 10 bases.

In DNA, the CDR3 is TGCGCCAGCAGCCTACAGGGGGCGAACACTGAAGCTTTCTTT. Translated: CASSLQGANTEAFF. V usage is TRBV5-1 and J usage is TRBJ1-1; 9 bases are shared with TRBD1. Germline CDR1 and CDR2: SGHRS and YFSETQ. The junction had 2 bases not matched to a gene; V was cut back by 4 bases and J by 1 base. CDR3 length: 14 residues.

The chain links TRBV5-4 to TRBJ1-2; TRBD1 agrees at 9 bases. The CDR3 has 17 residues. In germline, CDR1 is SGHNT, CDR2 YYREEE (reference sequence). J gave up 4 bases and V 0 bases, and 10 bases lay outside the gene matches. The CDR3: CASSLAGQGPNIYGYTF. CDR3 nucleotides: TGTGCCAGCAGCTTGGCTGGACAGGGGCCGAATATCTATGGCTACACCTTC.